This T cell receptor (beta chain) was retrieved from a study of PD-1 blockade in classical Hodgkin lymphoma (dated by TCRdb to the early 2020s). Regarding the complete study: The study used CyTOF and TCR beta sequencing to define a peripheral blood immune signature of response to PD-1 blockade in classical Hodgkin lymphoma. Overall study outcomes, separate from this receptor: Baseline TCR diversity was reported to be lower in newly diagnosed patients than in healthy donors and to be lower still in relapsed/refractory patients. The study was restricted to a single clinical trial cohort, and the causes of repertoire differences, possibly disease activity or prior therapy, were left undefined.

The Qiagen DNeasy kit was used to extract genomic DNA from unsorted PBMCs and from the negatively selected CD4+ and CD8+ fractions. TCR beta CDR3 regions were amplified by immunoSEQ multiplex PCR using primers annealing to V and J segments. A synthetic immune receptor repertoire was used to minimize amplification bias, and remaining bias was computationally removed after sequencing. In the source study's methods: Repertoire diversity was quantified as the Shannon entropy index using custom Python scripts. Unsorted, CD4+ and CD8+ repertoires were analyzed separately, except in combined analyses where CD4+ and CD8+ sequences were merged in silico. This immuneACCESS table, as held by TCRdb, lists in-frame sequences with V and J called but not all clones. Of the missing ones, under half trace to an unresolved V gene in checked studies; the others have no known cause. The V and J calls and clone size were taken over from that table, and D and trimming were inferred from the DNA. Within this sample are about 21,000 clones, with about 83% of them counted one time only. Together, the top ten hold over 6% of the sample.

Explained via the paper, the time point label denotes: newly diagnosed, previously untreated cHL patient sample. Magnetic negative selection with a Miltenyi CD8+ T cell isolation kit was used to purify CD8+ T cells from thawed PBMCs. To serve as a comparison group for the relapsed/refractory trial patients, PBMCs were sequenced from patients with newly diagnosed, previously untreated classical Hodgkin lymphoma. Peripheral blood was collected in 8 mL Vacutainer Cell Preparation Tubes, from which PBMCs were isolated by centrifugation and then cryopreserved. Purified CD4+ and CD8+ fractions were prepared only for cases in which an additional PBMC sample was available. Magnetically labelled cells were removed on LS columns in a quadroMACS separator, and the flow-through was collected as the purified fraction. To note about this clone: There is no known antigen for this receptor. Base quality data are lacking; no much larger clone is found one base away.

The CDR3 goes from the cysteine to the phenylalanine over 13 residues. The retained sequence is limited to the CDR3, 39 bases, with the frame set at the first base. CDR1 ENHRY and CDR2 SYGVKD are derived from the germline V gene. Sequencing used CD8+ T cells from blood. The V and J segments used are TRBV10-3 and TRBJ2-5; 10 bases in the junction line up with TRBD1. The last part of the DNA fits TRBJ2-7 better; the J call may be wrong. The receptor's source is a human donor with classical Hodgkin lymphoma. This receptor has the CDR3 CAISRDRGYEQYF. In nucleotide form, the sequence is TGTGCCATATCACGGGACAGGGGCTACGAGCAGTACTTC.